This TCR beta chain was profiled in a study of blood T cells in healthy people across ages. General study points: Diversity estimated from one million T cells was considered an underestimate.

The CDR3 runs to 13 residues. J lost 4 bases, V lost 11 bases, and 9 bases had no gene match. Germline lookup yields CDR1 SGHTA and CDR2 FQGNSA. Combining a sample-barcoded 5' primer with a J-beta primer mix, a second PCR ran for 7 to 11 cycles. Tags on each cDNA molecule came from a template-switch adaptor with 12 random nucleotides. TCRdb re-derived calls from the 5' RACE reads in MiXCR, one entry per CDR3 protein. This table has around 1,600,000 distinct CDR3 sequences, approximately 43% appearing once. With regard to this clonotype: Its antigen remains unknown.

The sequenced sample consisted of blood. This chain uses TRBV7-2 with TRBJ1-2; 8 bases are shared with TRBD1. The clonotype comes from a young woman in good health. CDR3 DNA sequence: TGTGCCCGACGAGAGACAGGGGCCTATGGCTACACCTTC. It encodes CARRETGAYGYTF.